This T cell receptor (beta chain) was sequenced during a study of beta chain features in type 1 diabetes. Reverse transcription of all isolated RNA meant that expressed TCRB transcripts were sequenced. Clones were read by immunoSEQ multiplex PCR, and TCRdb kept only the in-frame ones, dropping some. The table lists about 150,000 clones, around 10% of them singletons. Blood was drawn once from each donor into heparinised tubes. The draws averaged about 0.12 L. CD4+ naive, central memory, regulatory and stem cell-like memory subsets were isolated by sorting on CD45RO/CCR7/CD25/CD127/CD95/CD27. The clonotype originates from a young man in good health. Sample: central memory CD4+ T cells from blood.

In DNA, the CDR3 is TGTGCCAGCAGCGTCGGGACACTGGGACGCGATGGCTACACCTTC. This gives the protein CASSVGTLGRDGYTF. This rearrangement joins TRBV9 to TRBJ1-2; possibly TRBD1 for D (6 bases). The germline V and J ends were trimmed by 2 bases and 6 bases, with 17 bases remaining between them. Germline V gene lookup returns CDR1 SGDLS and CDR2 YYNGEE. CDR3 size: 15 residues. The variable domain in full, with the rest retrieved from reference TRBV9 and TRBJ1-2, is DSGVTQTPKHLITATGQRVTLRCSPRSGDLSVYWYQQSLDQGLQFLIQYYNGEERAKGNILERFSAQQFPDLHSELNLSSLELGDSALYFCASSVGTLGRDGYTFGSGTRLTVV.